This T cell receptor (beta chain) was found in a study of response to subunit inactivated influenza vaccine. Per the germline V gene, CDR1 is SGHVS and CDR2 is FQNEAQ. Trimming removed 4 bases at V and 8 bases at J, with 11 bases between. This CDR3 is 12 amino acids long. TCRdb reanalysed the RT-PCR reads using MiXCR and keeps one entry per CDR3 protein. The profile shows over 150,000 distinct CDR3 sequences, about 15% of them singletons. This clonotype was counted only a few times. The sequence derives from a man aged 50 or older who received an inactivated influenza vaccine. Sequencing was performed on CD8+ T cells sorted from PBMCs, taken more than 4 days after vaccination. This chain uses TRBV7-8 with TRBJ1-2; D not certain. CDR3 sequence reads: CASSSSTIGYTF. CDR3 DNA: TGTGCCAGCAGCTCCTCGACAATAGGCTACACCTTC.